These 31 T cell receptor beta chains originate from one sample sequenced in a study of molecular identifiers for immune sequencing clone quantification. TCRdb re-derived calls from the PCR reads in MiXCR, one entry per CDR3 protein. The data contain about 40,000 distinct CDR3 sequences, less than 20% of them seen just once; the ten biggest clones take up roughly 6.9%. The specimen sequenced was naive CD8+ T cells from blood, with Jurkat cell RNA spiked in. Subset noted: FACS-sorted CD8+CD4-CCR7+CD45RA+ naive T cells. Every receptor here comes from a human donor in good health. Some libraries in this study had Jurkat cell RNA spiked in.

This clonotype has ten or more counts. The gene calls are TRBV5-1 and TRBJ2-7; possible D gene TRBD2, 5 bases. This CDR3 spans 17 amino acids. Germline V CDR1 and CDR2: SGHRS, YFSETQ. V was shortened by 3 bases and J by 5 bases, with 24 bases between the two germline ends. The CDR3 region has the DNA TGCGCCAGCAGCTGGATGGGTCTAGCCAACTCCGCCGACGAGCAGTACTTC. Amino acids: CASSWMGLANSADEQYF.

The V call is TRBV11-2, the J call TRBJ2-3; TRBD1 is a possible D gene (6 bases). V was trimmed by 4 bases and J by 8 bases, leaving 22 bases between them. Germline lookup yields CDR1 SGHAT and CDR2 FQNNGV. The CDR3 is 16 amino acids. The CDR3 coding sequence is TGTGCCAGCAGCTCCCCGACCGGTCCGGCACAGGGTACGCAGTATTTT. It is translated as CASSSPTGPAQGTQYF.

This clonotype came up many times. The chain links TRBV4-1 to TRBJ2-1; D is uncertain. The germline V gene has CDR1 MGHRA and CDR2 YSYEKL. The CDR3 loop spans 16 amino acids. The V end was cut by 1 base, the J end by 4 bases, with 14 bases between. The chain's CDR3 is CASSQGPATPYNEQFF. CDR3 nucleotide sequence: TGCGCCAGCAGCCAAGGCCCCGCTACCCCTTACAATGAGCAGTTCTTC.

This clonotype has at least ten counts. CDR3 sequence reads: CASSLLAAGAPYNEQFF. The CDR3 nucleotides read TGTGCCAGCAGCTTACTGGCGGCGGGAGCACCCTACAATGAGCAGTTCTTC. V usage is TRBV7-2 and J usage is TRBJ2-1, with TRBD2 matching over 7 bases. In germline, CDR1 is SGHTA, CDR2 FQGNSA. This CDR3 region has 17 residues. The V gene end was trimmed by 2 bases and the J gene end by 2 bases; junction bases not matched to a gene: 9.

A remark on this clonotype: A much larger clone lies a single base off, so this may be a read error. The chain employs TRBV24-1 and TRBJ2-1, with a possible D match to TRBD1 (8 bases). Germline CDR1 KGHDR, CDR2 SFDVKD. This CDR3 spans 15 amino acids. CDR3 in amino acids: CATGDTGGAHNEQFF. CDR3 nucleotide sequence: TGTGCCACCGGTGATACAGGGGGGGCGCACAATGAGCAGTTCTTC.

This clonotype has a count of ten or more. V is TRBV27 and J is TRBJ2-1; D uncertain. V lost 6 bases and J lost 0, with 12 bases in between. Germline lookup yields CDR1 MNHEY and CDR2 SMNVEV (reference sequence). CDR3 length equals 15 residues. CDR3 residues: CASRRSWSSYNEQFF. Written as DNA, the CDR3 is TGTGCCAGCAGGCGGAGTTGGAGCTCCTACAATGAGCAGTTCTTC.

About this clonotype: This may be a read error: a much more frequent sequence differs by one nucleotide. This CDR3 is CVTKTQGDYNEQFF. DNA of the CDR3: TGTGTCACCAAAACACAGGGAGATTATAATGAGCAGTTCTTC. The chain links TRBV28 to TRBJ2-1, with D perhaps TRBD1 (6 bases). Germline CDR1 MDHEN, CDR2 SYDVKM. The CDR3 contains 14 residues. Full variable domain (remainder filled in from reference TRBV28 and TRBJ2-1): DVKVTQSSRYLVKRTGEKVFLECVQDMDHENMFWYRQDPGLGLRLIYFSYDVKMKEKGDIPEGYSVSREKKERFSLILESASTNQTSMYLCVTKTQGDYNEQFFGPGTRLTVL.

Concerning this clonotype itself: A much larger clone lies one base from this, so it may be a read error. V is TRBV7-2 and J is TRBJ2-3; D not certain. Germline V gives CDR1 SGHTA, CDR2 FQGNSA. Trimming took 6 bases from V and 1 from J, leaving 11 bases between them. This CDR3 spans 14 amino acids. CDR3 coding DNA: TGTGCCAGCAGTCGATGCCTTCGCACAGATACGCAGTATTTT. This gives the protein CASSRCLRTDTQYF. The complete variable domain, with remaining parts taken from reference TRBV7-2 and TRBJ2-3, reads GAGVSQSPSNKVTEKGKDVELRCDPISGHTALYWYRQSLGQGLEFLIYFQGNSAPDKSGLPSDRFSAERTGGSVSTLTIQRTQQEDSAVYLCASSRCLRTDTQYFGPGTRLTVL.

This clonotype has a count of ten or more. The CDR3 loop is CASSLFGSNQPQHF. CDR3 DNA: TGTGCCAGCAGTTTATTTGGTAGCAATCAGCCCCAGCATTTT. The chain carries TRBV27 and TRBJ1-5; D ambiguous. This CDR3 region has 14 residues. The germline V and J ends were trimmed by 1 base and 0 bases, with 4 bases remaining between them. In germline, CDR1 is MNHEY, CDR2 SMNVEV (reference sequence).

This clonotype has only a few counts. The gene calls are TRBV12-3 or TRBV12-4 and TRBJ1-1; D remains ambiguous. CDR3 length: 15 residues. The V end lost 1 base, the J end lost 5 bases, and 14 bases lay between the germline ends. DNA for the CDR3: TGTGCCAGCAGTTTAGAGATGGTGGGGAAAACTGAAGCTTTCTTT. Protein: CASSLEMVGKTEAFF.

In its sample, this clonotype was seen many times. The V and J genes are TRBV4-2 and TRBJ2-7; 9 bases match TRBD2. The germline CDR1 and CDR2 sequences are LGHNA and YNFKEQ. V gave up 1 base and J gave up 9 bases; unmatched junction bases: 10. This CDR3 comprises 15 residues. For the CDR3, the DNA is TGTGCCAGCAGCCAAGGGGGAGTGGCGGGAGGGGTGCAGTACTTC. Its translation is CASSQGGVAGGVQYF.

This clonotype was seen at least ten times. The chain is built from TRBV20-1 and TRBJ2-7, with 7 positions matching TRBD1. The junction had 5 bases not matched to a gene; V was cut back by 0 bases and J by 3 bases. From germline, CDR1 is DFQATT and CDR2 SNEGSKA (reference sequence). CDR3 length equals 14 residues. The CDR3 DNA is TGCAGTGCTAGAGATGGGACAGCATTCTACGAGCAGTACTTC. Protein product: CSARDGTAFYEQYF.

This clonotype has ten or more counts. The V and J genes are TRBV9 and TRBJ2-7; TRBD1 matches 8 bases. The CDR3 consists of 13 residues. Trimming took 2 bases from V and 5 from J; bases not matched to a gene: 3. The V gene's germline CDR1 is SGDLS and CDR2 YYNGEE. The CDR3 spells CASSVDRENEQYF. CDR3 nucleotides: TGTGCCAGCAGCGTGGACAGGGAGAACGAGCAGTACTTC.

This clonotype was picked up many times. The chain recombines TRBV14 with TRBJ2-7, with TRBD1 identical over 10 bases. Germline lookup yields CDR1 SGHDN and CDR2 FVKESK. CDR3 length equals 14 residues. V lost 3 bases, J lost 3 bases, and 2 bases stayed unmatched. CDR3 protein: CASSQWTGGYEQYF. The CDR3 coding sequence is TGTGCCAGCAGCCAGTGGACAGGGGGCTACGAGCAGTACTTC.

This chain joins TRBV6-2 or TRBV6-3 and TRBJ2-1, with no clear D. In germline, CDR1 is MNHEY, CDR2 SVGEGT. Trimming took off 2 bases at V and 2 bases at J, with 7 bases between the two ends. This CDR3 is built from 14 residues. The CDR3 loop is CASSYEETYNEQFF. The CDR3 region has the DNA TGTGCCAGCAGTTACGAGGAAACCTACAATGAGCAGTTCTTC.

This clonotype occurred many times. V gene TRBV12-3 or TRBV12-4 combines with J gene TRBJ2-1; 13 bases map to TRBD2. V was pared by 5 bases and J by 6 bases, with 7 bases of the junction left unmatched. The CDR3 sequence is 16 residues long. The CDR3 protein is CASSKGTSGDPNEQFF. Written as DNA, the CDR3 is TGTGCCAGCAGTAAGGGGACTAGCGGGGACCCCAATGAGCAGTTCTTC.

This clonotype was detected many times. The gene calls are TRBV7-6 and TRBJ1-5; a possible D gene is TRBD1 (5 bases). The CDR3 consists of 14 residues. Trimming stripped 5 bases from V and 9 bases from J, with 17 bases between. The germline V gene encodes CDR1 SGHVS and CDR2 FNYEAQ. The CDR3 DNA sequence: TGTGCCAGCAGCCTCTCCGGGGACCCTTCGCCCCAGCATTTT. Its translation: CASSLSGDPSPQHF.

V gene TRBV6-6 combines with J gene TRBJ2-7; no firm D call. CDR1 and CDR2 from the germline V gene are MNHNY and SVGAGI (reference sequence). The CDR3 has 12 amino acids. With 2 bases removed from V and 6 bases from J, the gap between germline ends came to 8 bases. DNA of the CDR3: TGTGCCAGCAGTTACGTTAGACTCGAGCAGTACTTC. Its protein is CASSYVRLEQYF.

The J gene is TRBJ2-3, the V gene TRBV5-4; D ambiguous. V shed 4 bases and J shed 5 bases, with 11 bases lying between them. There are 13 residues in the CDR3. The germline gives CDR1 SGHNT, CDR2 YYREEE (reference sequence). The CDR3 loop is CASSGPPGDTQYF. The CDR3 DNA follows: TGTGCCAGCAGCGGCCCCCCGGGAGATACGCAGTATTTT.

The chain carries TRBV18 and TRBJ2-5; the D is unclear. CDR3 length: 13 amino acids. The ends were cut back, 3 bases at V and 2 bases at J, with 7 bases in the middle. The germline V gene has CDR1 KGHSH and CDR2 LQKENI. The CDR3 DNA sequence: TGTGCCAGCTCACCTGGGCATCAAGAGACCCAGTACTTC. This translates into CASSPGHQETQYF.

V and J are TRBV28 and TRBJ2-7; 8 bases line up with TRBD2. V trimming: 8 bases; J trimming: 2 bases; junction bases outside the gene matches: 11. There are 15 residues in the CDR3. Germline-derived CDR1 and CDR2 are MDHEN and SYDVKM. The CDR3 region has the DNA TGTGCCAGCCATTCCCCAAGCGGGAGTACCTACGAGCAGTACTTC. It specifies CASHSPSGSTYEQYF.

Remarks on this clonotype: A much bigger clone sits one base away, suggesting this may be a read error. V is TRBV9 and J is TRBJ2-7, with D perhaps matching TRBD2 (6 bases). This CDR3 is 11 amino acids long. The germline CDR1 and CDR2 sequences are SGDLS and YYNGEE. CDR3 nucleotide sequence: TGTGCCAACAGCGGGCCCGGGGAGCAGTACTTC. Translating it yields CANSGPGEQYF.

This clonotype appeared once. The chain is built from TRBV19 and TRBJ2-3; D not certain. Germline CDR1 is LNHDA and CDR2 is SQIVND (reference sequence). Trimming took 4 bases from V and 3 from J, leaving 17 bases between them. There are 16 residues in the CDR3. CDR3 protein: CASSTKLELGTDTQYF. The DNA for the CDR3 is TGTGCCAGTAGTACCAAGCTGGAGCTGGGTACAGATACGCAGTATTTT.

This clonotype was observed many times. The chain employs TRBV2 and TRBJ2-7, with 12 bases that match TRBD2. CDR3 length: 18 residues. V trimming: 1 base; J trimming: 2 bases; junction bases outside the gene matches: 9. Germline V gene sequence: CDR1 SNHLY, CDR2 FYNNEI. Written as DNA, the CDR3 is TGTGCCAGCAGTGAAGTCAAACTAGCGGGAGGAAGGACCTACGAGCAGTACTTC. As protein: CASSEVKLAGGRTYEQYF.

The V gene is TRBV4-3, the J gene TRBJ2-3; 10 nucleotides align to TRBD2. With 4 bases clipped from V and 0 bases from J, the junction kept 10 bases outside the gene matches. The CDR3 consists of 18 residues. The V gene's germline CDR1 is LGHNA and CDR2 YSLEER. The CDR3 region has the DNA TGCGCCAGCAGCCCTAGGAAGAGCGGGAGGGATAGCACAGATACGCAGTATTTT. Translated, it gives CASSPRKSGRDSTDTQYF.

This clonotype was seen many times. This rearrangement joins TRBV19 to TRBJ1-1; D remains ambiguous. This CDR3 contains 13 residues. With 0 bases removed from V and 5 bases from J, the gap between germline ends came to 7 bases. The germline gives CDR1 LNHDA, CDR2 SQIVND (reference sequence). The CDR3 spells CASSIELGTEAFF. The CDR3 DNA follows: TGTGCCAGTAGTATAGAATTGGGGACTGAAGCTTTCTTT.

This clonotype occurred many times. The rearrangement joins TRBV20-1 to TRBJ2-1, with D perhaps TRBD1 or TRBD2 (5 bases each). Between the trimmed V and J ends, which lost 3 bases and 3 bases, there was a span of 15 bases. The CDR3 totals 15 residues. Germline V gene lookup returns CDR1 DFQATT and CDR2 SNEGSKA (reference sequence). The CDR3: CSARGSGGYYNEQFF. Written as DNA, the CDR3 is TGCAGTGCTAGGGGTAGTGGGGGTTACTACAATGAGCAGTTCTTC.

This clonotype showed up many times. This chain links TRBV24-1 with TRBJ1-2; no definite D call. Looked up from germline, CDR1 is KGHDR and CDR2 is SFDVKD. This CDR3 is built from 13 residues. Trimming left V 4 bases short and J 4 bases short, with 9 bases between. CDR3 nucleotides: TGTGCCACCAGTGAACCGGGATTCTATGGCTACACCTTC. This encodes CATSEPGFYGYTF.

The genes are TRBV6-2 or TRBV6-3 and TRBJ2-7, with D tentatively TRBD1 (6 bases). This CDR3 comprises 13 residues. Germline assignment: CDR1 MNHEY and CDR2 SVGEGT. Deletions cut 5 bases from V and 3 bases from J, with 11 bases between. The CDR3 nucleotides read TGTGCCAGCAGTAGGGGACACAGCTACGAGCAGTACTTC. It is translated as CASSRGHSYEQYF.

The CDR3 bases are TGTGCCAGCAGTAAGCTGGGGGCCGAGCAGTACTTC. Its translation is CASSKLGAEQYF. This rearrangement joins TRBV7-8 to TRBJ2-7; maybe TRBD1 (6 bases). V was shortened by 6 bases and J by 6 bases, with 12 bases between the two germline ends. Germline CDR1 is SGHVS and CDR2 is FQNEAQ. The CDR3 has 12 amino acids.

A word on this clonotype: This clone may be a read error of a much larger clone one base away. The V gene is TRBV5-1, the J gene TRBJ2-1; no reliable D call. Trimming removed 0 bases at V and 7 bases at J, with 11 bases between. Germline V gives CDR1 SGHRS, CDR2 YFSETQ. The CDR3 is 14 amino acids. CDR3 nucleotides: TGCGCCAGCAGCTTGGTTGTGGCCCGGAATGAGCAGTTCTTC. It codes for CASSLVVARNEQFF.